This TCR beta chain was captured by sequencing in a study of molecular identifiers for immune sequencing clone quantification. Study-level points and caveats: Naive cells had under 1% of molecules in clones above 20 RNA copies, effectors over 97%.

As regards this clonotype: The antigen is undetermined. A much larger clone sits a single nucleotide away, making a read error possible.

This CDR3 is 16 amino acids long. CDR1 is SGHAT, CDR2 FQNNGV, per germline. V was pared by 7 bases and J by 4 bases, with 13 bases of the junction left unmatched. Previously described methods and listed TCR primers were employed for the bulk TCR libraries. TCRdb reprocessed the PCR reads via MiXCR and lists one record per CDR3 protein. This table has about 640,000 distinct CDR3 sequences, 20% appearing once. Sequenced material: naive CD8+ T cells from blood, with Jurkat cell RNA spiked in. The sample's subset: FACS-sorted CD8+CD4-CCR7+CD45RA+ naive T cells. The chain employs TRBV11-2 and TRBJ2-3; 8 bases match TRBD1. The clonotype originates from a human donor in good health. Some libraries in this study had Jurkat cell RNA spiked in. The CDR3 loop is CASNLGAGGGSDTQYF. CDR3 coding DNA: TGTGCCAGCAACCTAGGGGCAGGGGGCGGTTCAGATACGCAGTATTTT.